The sequence of this TCR beta chain was determined in a study of T cell responses to AZD1222 COVID-19 vaccine. Produced via immunoSEQ multiplex PCR; TCRdb's table is partial and in-frame only. The table includes approximately 100,000 clones, 85% to 90% detected once. CDR3 size: 14 residues. The germline CDR1 and CDR2 sequences are SGHRS and YFSETQ. V was pared by 0 bases and J by 3 bases, with 10 bases between. This sequence originates from an adult in good health. This chain uses TRBV5-1 with TRBJ2-7, with a tentative D call TRBD2 (6 bases). The source was peripheral blood, collected on day 0 of AZD1222 vaccination. The CDR3 spells CASSLAGSGYEQYF. The CDR3 DNA sequence: TGCGCCAGCAGCTTGGCCGGTAGCGGCTACGAGCAGTACTTC.